Following are 7 T cell receptor beta chains from one sample sequenced in a study of T cells in Graves' hyperthyroidism and ophthalmopathy. Using RNA transcripts as the source, TCR beta CDR3 regions were amplified. HTBI primers were the set used in a first-round RT-PCR of the TCR CDR3. One entry per CDR3 protein results from TCRdb running MiXCR on the multiplex PCR reads. The sample has 350,000 to 400,000 distinct CDR3 sequences, 11% to 15% seen once; the top ten hold approximately 10%. The sample was blood. Source of these receptors: a woman aged 55-75 years with Graves' hyperthyroidism.

The J gene is TRBJ2-1, the V gene TRBV24-1; the D is unclear. CDR1 and CDR2 from the germline V gene are KGHDR and SFDVKD. V lost 2 bases to trimming and J lost 0 bases, with 10 bases between them. The CDR3 is made up of 16 amino acids. The CDR3 nucleotides read TGTGCCACCAGTGATTGGGCAGCATTCTCCTACAATGAGCAGTTCTTC. This encodes CATSDWAAFSYNEQFF.

This clonotype was observed a few times. The chain is built from TRBV6-1 and TRBJ1-3; the match to TRBD1 covers 12 bases. Germline V gene data show CDR1 as MNHNS and CDR2 as SASEGT. The J segment lost 3 bases and the V segment lost 5 bases, leaving 5 bases of the junction unmatched. This CDR3 contains 16 residues. Here the CDR3 reads CASSRGQGAIGNTIYF. Here the CDR3 DNA reads TGTGCCAGCAGTCGGGGACAGGGGGCTATTGGAAACACCATATATTTT.

CDR3 region: CASSLARTVGETQYF. In nucleotides, the CDR3 is TGTGCCAGCAGCTTAGCCCGGACAGTCGGAGAGACCCAGTACTTC. V and J are TRBV7-6 and TRBJ2-5; D might be TRBD1 (6 bases). Germline lookup yields CDR1 SGHVS and CDR2 FNYEAQ. The CDR3 spans 15 residues. The V end was cut by 0 bases, the J end by 4 bases, with 12 bases between. Filled out from reference TRBV7-6 and TRBJ2-5, the complete variable domain reads GAGVSQSPRYKVTKRGQDVALRCDPISGHVSLYWYRQALGQGPEFLTYFNYEAQQDKSGLPNDRFSAERPEGSISTLTIQRTEQRDSAMYRCASSLARTVGETQYFGPGTRLLVL.

The gene calls are TRBV25-1 and TRBJ2-7, with TRBD1 identical over 8 bases. J lost 3 bases, V lost 3 bases, and 10 bases had no gene match. This CDR3 spans 16 amino acids. Germline CDR1 and CDR2: MGHDK and SYGVNS. This chain's CDR3 is CASSDPHDRGGYEQYF. The CDR3, as DNA: TGTGCCAGCAGTGACCCCCATGACAGGGGAGGCTACGAGCAGTACTTC.

Ten or more counts support this clonotype. The rearrangement uses TRBV18 and TRBJ2-7; D possibly uses TRBD1 or TRBD2 (5 bases each). V was pared by 4 bases and J by 3 bases, with 13 bases between. The CDR3 totals 14 residues. Germline values: CDR1 KGHSH, CDR2 LQKENI. The CDR3 region has the DNA TGTGCCAGCTCACGAGGGGTACAGAACTACGAGCAGTACTTC. Protein product: CASSRGVQNYEQYF.

The sample holds many counts of this clonotype. The chain uses TRBV15 and TRBJ1-1, with D unclear. V was pared by 0 bases and J by 0 bases, with 5 bases between. The CDR3 contains 14 residues. Germline-derived CDR1 and CDR2 are LNHNV and YYDKDF (reference sequence). DNA for the CDR3: TGTGCCACCAGCAGAGACGTCATGAACACTGAAGCTTTCTTT. This gives the protein CATSRDVMNTEAFF.

The J gene is TRBJ2-7, the V gene TRBV6-2 or TRBV6-3; the match to TRBD2 covers 8 bases. This CDR3 region has 20 residues. The trim removed 5 bases at V and 3 bases at J, leaving 24 bases unmatched. Germline CDR1 is MNHEY and CDR2 is SVGEGT. The CDR3 sequence: CASSPRSRVIGGSGNYEQYF. CDR3 coding DNA: TGTGCCAGCAGTCCTCGGTCCCGGGTAATCGGGGGTAGCGGGAACTACGAGCAGTACTTC.